This T cell receptor beta chain was sequenced for a study of OX40 agonist ivuxolimab in advanced cancers. The data were produced by immunoSEQ multiplex PCR, yet TCRdb's version contains in-frame clones alone and is incomplete. This sample has 65,000 to 95,000 clones, with approximately 81% found just once. The TCR sequence derives from an adult with an advanced solid tumor such as melanoma, head and neck, liver or kidney cancer. Here the sequenced sample was CD4+ or CD8+ T cells sorted from blood, taken in a trial of the OX40 agonist ivuxolimab.

CDR3 bases: TGTGCCATCAGCGACAGGGCCCAAGAGACCCAGTACTTC. Its translation: CAISDRAQETQYF. The chain links TRBV10-3 to TRBJ2-5; the match to TRBD1 covers 7 bases. Germline CDR1 and CDR2: ENHRY and SYGVKD. The CDR3 is made up of 13 amino acids. V was clipped by 6 bases and J by 1 base; unmatched bases: 2.